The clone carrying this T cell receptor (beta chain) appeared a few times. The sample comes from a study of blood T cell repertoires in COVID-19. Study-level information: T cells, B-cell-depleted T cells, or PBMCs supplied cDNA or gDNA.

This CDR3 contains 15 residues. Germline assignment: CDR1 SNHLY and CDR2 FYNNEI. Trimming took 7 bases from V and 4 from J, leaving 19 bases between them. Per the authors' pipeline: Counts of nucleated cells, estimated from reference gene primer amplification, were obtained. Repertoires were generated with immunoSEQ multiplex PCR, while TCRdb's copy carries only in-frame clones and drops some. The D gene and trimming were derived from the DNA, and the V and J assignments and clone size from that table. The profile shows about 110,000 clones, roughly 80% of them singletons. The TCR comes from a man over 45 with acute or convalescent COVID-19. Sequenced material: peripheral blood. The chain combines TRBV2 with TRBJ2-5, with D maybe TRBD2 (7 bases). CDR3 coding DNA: TGTGCCAGCACTAAGGGAGGGGGTTCTGTAGAGACCCAGTACTTC. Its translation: CASTKGGGSVETQYF.